A single sample gave rise to the 26 T cell receptor beta chains below, sequenced in a study of T-cell memory formation after mild COVID-19. MiXCR, applied by TCRdb to the 5' RACE reads, yields one record per CDR3 protein. Of around 300,000 distinct CDR3 sequences listed, approximately 13% were seen once; the top ten hold about a fifth. What was sequenced was PBMCs or a T cell subset sorted from them (not recorded which). The receptors shown here come from a man between 18 and 29 years old who had mild COVID-19 (a few samples of this study predate the infection). Cell type and time point are not known.

The V and J genes are TRBV4-3 and TRBJ2-7; 8 nucleotides line up with TRBD1. The CDR3 loop spans 18 amino acids. J lost 0 bases, V lost 0 bases, and 10 bases had no gene match. The V gene's germline CDR1 is LGHNA and CDR2 YSLEER. DNA for the CDR3: TGCGCCAGCAGCCAAGATAGCCCCCTGACAGGGGCCTCCTACGAGCAGTACTTC. The encoded protein is CASSQDSPLTGASYEQYF.

This clonotype was observed a few times. V and J are TRBV9 and TRBJ2-5; 13 bases agree with TRBD2. The CDR3 extends over 15 amino acids. The germline gives CDR1 SGDLS, CDR2 YYNGEE. The J segment lost 5 bases and the V segment lost 3 bases, leaving 4 bases of the junction unmatched. CDR3: CASSGTSGGAETQYF. Here the CDR3 DNA reads TGTGCCAGCAGCGGAACTAGCGGGGGGGCGGAGACCCAGTACTTC.

The V and J genes are TRBV6-1 and TRBJ2-7; D unclear. CDR1 MNHNS and CDR2 SASEGT come from the germline V gene. V was shortened by 3 bases and J by 5 bases, with 11 bases between the two germline ends. The CDR3 has 13 residues. CDR3 bases: TGTGCCAGCAGTGAGTCAGTTACGGACGAGCAGTACGTC. Residues: CASSESVTDEQYV.

This clonotype was observed a single time. The chain is built from TRBV6-2 or TRBV6-3 and TRBJ1-2; TRBD1 is a possible D gene (5 bases). Between the trimmed V and J ends, which lost 7 bases and 8 bases, there was a span of 17 bases. Germline CDR1 is MNHEY and CDR2 is SVGEGT. The CDR3 consists of 13 residues. The CDR3 spells CASTDRGVDGYTF. The DNA of the CDR3 is TGTGCCAGCACCGACCGAGGGGTCGACGGCTACACCTTC.

The chain employs TRBV7-8 and TRBJ1-1; D is uncertain. Germline CDR1 SGHVS, CDR2 FQNEAQ. The CDR3 length is 15 residues. V lost 6 bases to trimming and J lost 4 bases, with 18 bases between them. CDR3 sequence reads: CASRPAWVEGTEAFF. In DNA, the CDR3 is TGTGCCAGCAGACCCGCGTGGGTCGAAGGCACTGAAGCTTTCTTT.

This clonotype was counted a few times. The chain combines TRBV5-1 with TRBJ2-3, with TRBD2 matching 13 bases. The junction had 12 bases not matched to a gene; V was cut back by 4 bases and J by 4 bases. Germline V gene data show CDR1 as SGHRS and CDR2 as YFSETQ. CDR3 length: 18 residues. The CDR3 DNA reads as TGCGCCAGCAGCCGGGGACTAGCGGGGAGCCTCTACGCAGATACGCAGTATTTT. This sequence encodes CASSRGLAGSLYADTQYF.

In its sample, this clonotype was seen many times. The J gene is TRBJ2-5, the V gene TRBV7-9; 8 bases agree with TRBD1. Trimming removed 6 bases from V and 1 base from J; junction bases left unmatched: 4. The length of the CDR3 is 14 residues. Germline CDR1 SEHNR, CDR2 FQNEAQ (reference sequence). This CDR3 reads CASRTGAVQETQYF. The CDR3 nucleotides are TGTGCCAGCAGGACAGGGGCCGTCCAAGAGACCCAGTACTTC.

This chain links TRBV6-1 with TRBJ2-1, with 7 nucleotides matching TRBD1. V lost 2 bases and J lost 7; bases outside the gene matches: 8. Germline CDR1 and CDR2: MNHNS and SASEGT. The CDR3 is 15 amino acids. The CDR3 bases are TGTGCCAGCAGTGAATACCGGGACAGTAGGAATGAGCAGTTCTTC. Protein product: CASSEYRDSRNEQFF.

This clonotype was seen a handful of times. V usage is TRBV4-2 and J usage is TRBJ1-2; D perhaps matches TRBD1 (6 bases). This CDR3 spans 15 amino acids. CDR1 LGHNA and CDR2 YNFKEQ come from the germline V gene. V was trimmed by 3 bases and J by 8 bases, leaving 19 bases between them. CDR3 in amino acids: CASSQRAPAGEGYTF. The CDR3, as DNA: TGTGCCAGCAGCCAGAGGGCCCCTGCAGGGGAGGGCTACACCTTC.

This chain uses TRBV25-1 with TRBJ1-4, with D possibly being TRBD1 (5 bases). Germline CDR1 reads MGHDK; CDR2 reads SYGVNS. V was cut by 2 bases and J by 8 bases, with 15 bases left in between. The CDR3 totals 15 residues. The CDR3 here is CASSELGTRGEKLFF. The CDR3, as DNA: TGTGCCAGCAGTGAACTCGGGACTCGTGGGGAAAAACTGTTTTTT. Supplemented by reference TRBV25-1 and TRBJ1-4, the full variable domain reads EADIYQTPRYLVIGTGKKITLECSQTMGHDKMYWYQQDPGMELHLIHYSYGVNSTEKGDLSSESTVSRIRTEHFPLTLESARPSHTSQYLCASSELGTRGEKLFFGSGTQLSVL.

The chain joins TRBV7-2 to TRBJ1-1; 8 bases are shared with TRBD1. Per germline, CDR1 SGHTA and CDR2 FQGNSA. After removal of 5 bases from V and 4 bases from J, the junction contained 3 bases not matched to a gene. CDR3 length: 13 amino acids. CDR3 amino acids: CASSTGQGTEAFF. The CDR3 DNA is TGTGCCAGCAGCACAGGACAGGGCACTGAAGCTTTCTTT.

In its sample, this clonotype was seen a few times. V usage is TRBV28 and J usage is TRBJ1-2, with D tentatively TRBD1 (5 bases). Germline V gives CDR1 MDHEN, CDR2 SYDVKM. This CDR3 has 17 amino acids. V lost 6 bases to trimming and J lost 6 bases, with 26 bases between them. The CDR3, as DNA: TGTGCCAGCAGCTCCGGGGCCTCCCCACACGGGACGAATGGCTACACCTTC. Its translation is CASSSGASPHGTNGYTF.

This clonotype was recorded a few times. The V call is TRBV20-1, the J call TRBJ2-1; unclear D gene. This CDR3 spans 14 amino acids. Germline V gene data show CDR1 as DFQATT and CDR2 as SNEGSKA (reference sequence). V was pared by 4 bases and J by 4 bases, with 14 bases between. The CDR3 here is CSAILLRAYNEQFF. Written as DNA, the CDR3 is TGCAGTGCTATACTCCTCCGGGCGTACAATGAGCAGTTCTTC.

This clonotype was observed a handful of times. CDR3 nucleotide sequence: TGCGCCAGCAGCCAGGCTACAGGGGGCTCCTACAATGAGCAGTTCTTC. This sequence encodes CASSQATGGSYNEQFF. This chain links TRBV4-1 with TRBJ2-1, with 8 bases lining up with TRBD1. Germline-derived CDR1 and CDR2 are MGHRA and YSYEKL. This CDR3 spans 16 amino acids. The ends lost 3 bases at V and 0 bases at J; junction bases unmatched: 4.

In this sample, this clonotype turned up a few times. The gene calls are TRBV7-2 and TRBJ1-2, with TRBD1 matching over 9 bases. CDR1 SGHTA and CDR2 FQGNSA come from the germline V gene. V trimming: 5 bases; J trimming: 4 bases; junction bases outside the gene matches: 8. The CDR3 covers 15 residues. CDR3 DNA sequence: TGTGCCAGCAGCCTACTGACAGGGGGTGGCTATGGCTACACCTTC. This codes for CASSLLTGGGYGYTF.

The genes are TRBV4-3 and TRBJ1-5; TRBD1 agrees at 8 bases. The J segment lost 6 bases and the V segment lost 1 base, leaving 5 bases of the junction unmatched. The germline CDR1 and CDR2 sequences are LGHNA and YSLEER. This CDR3 comprises 15 residues. The CDR3 loop is CASSQGTGLSQPQHF. Written as DNA, the CDR3 is TGCGCCAGCAGCCAAGGGACAGGGCTGAGTCAGCCCCAGCATTTT.

Ten or more counts support this clonotype. The V gene is TRBV7-3, the J gene TRBJ2-1; D not resolved. V lost 3 bases and J lost 4, with 7 bases in between. Germline CDR1 and CDR2: SGHTA and FQGTGA. The CDR3 spans 13 residues. CDR3 protein: CASSLGLYNEQFF. The CDR3 DNA follows: TGTGCCAGCAGCTTGGGCCTATACAATGAGCAGTTCTTC.

CDR3 nucleotide sequence: TGTGCCAGCAGTTTCTCCAATTCACCCCTCCACTTT. This sequence encodes CASSFSNSPLHF. The V and J genes are TRBV7-9 and TRBJ1-6, with no clear D. V lost 6 bases, J lost 7 bases, and 7 bases lay in between. The germline V gene has CDR1 SEHNR and CDR2 FQNEAQ (reference sequence). This CDR3 contains 12 residues.

V gene TRBV7-2 combines with J gene TRBJ2-3; 7 positions match TRBD2. This CDR3 is built from 16 residues. The V and J ends lost 5 bases and 2 bases, in that order; junction bases with no gene match: 10. CDR1 is SGHTA and CDR2 is FQGNSA in the germline V gene. The CDR3 coding sequence is TGTGCCAGCAGCCCCCTCGCGGGGGTCACCACAGATACGCAGTATTTT. This gives the protein CASSPLAGVTTDTQYF.

This clonotype was seen a few times. The chain combines TRBV20-1 with TRBJ2-7; D is unresolved. V was trimmed by 5 bases and J by 6 bases, leaving 17 bases between them. The germline CDR1 and CDR2 sequences are DFQATT and SNEGSKA (reference sequence). The CDR3 covers 13 residues. The CDR3 DNA is TGCAGTGCTTTGTTCGGCCCTGCTGGCGAGCAGTACTTC. Its translation is CSALFGPAGEQYF.

This clonotype was seen only a few times. The CDR3 DNA sequence: TGCGCCAGCAGCCAACAGGGGGCTTGGCGGCAAGAGACCCAGTACTTC. This encodes CASSQQGAWRQETQYF. The chain joins TRBV4-1 to TRBJ2-5; 8 bases map to TRBD1. There are 16 residues in the CDR3. V gave up 2 bases and J gave up 2 bases; unmatched junction bases: 7. CDR1 and CDR2 (germline): MGHRA, YSYEKL.

The rearrangement joins TRBV18 to TRBJ2-1, with D perhaps given as TRBD1 or TRBD2 (5 bases each). Germline V gene data show CDR1 as KGHSH and CDR2 as LQKENI. The CDR3 has 14 residues. V dropped 4 bases and J dropped 4 bases, with 11 bases sitting between them. The CDR3 reads CASSQGTQYNEQFF. CDR3 in DNA: TGTGCCAGCTCACAGGGGACGCAATACAATGAGCAGTTCTTC.

This clonotype was detected many times. This chain connects TRBV7-9 to TRBJ1-2; 7 nucleotides match TRBD1. This CDR3 has 16 amino acids. V shed 5 bases and J 7 bases; nucleotides not matched to a gene: 16. Germline-derived CDR1 and CDR2 are SEHNR and FQNEAQ (reference sequence). The CDR3 DNA reads as TGTGCCAGCAGCCGAACTCGGGGAGGGGGCGGAGTTGGCTACACCTTC. It specifies CASSRTRGGGGVGYTF.

The J gene is TRBJ1-1, the V gene TRBV19; maybe TRBD1 (5 bases). CDR1 is LNHDA, CDR2 SQIVND, per germline (reference sequence). Trimming cost V 9 bases and J 3 bases, with 17 bases left between them. The CDR3 consists of 14 residues. DNA of the CDR3: TGTGCCAGCAGATCTGACAGCATGTACACTGAAGCTTTCTTT. Amino acids: CASRSDSMYTEAFF.

The chain employs TRBV2 and TRBJ1-2, with 7 nucleotides matching TRBD1. The CDR3 is made up of 12 amino acids. J was trimmed by 7 bases and V by 8 bases; bases with no gene match: 7. In germline, CDR1 is SNHLY, CDR2 FYNNEI. CDR3 in amino acids: CASQDRAGGYTF. CDR3 coding DNA: TGTGCCAGCCAAGACAGGGCGGGTGGCTACACCTTC.

The chain has TRBV20-1 and TRBJ1-5; D is uncertain. The CDR3 spans 13 residues. Germline-derived CDR1 and CDR2 are DFQATT and SNEGSKA (reference sequence). V gave up 3 bases and J gave up 3 bases, with 9 bases separating them. The CDR3 DNA sequence: TGCAGTGCTAGCCCACAGATCAATCAGCCCCAGCATTTT. It encodes CSASPQINQPQHF.